Presented here are 9 T cell receptor beta chains from one specimen sequenced in a study of T cell responses to AZD1222 COVID-19 vaccine. Profiling relied on immunoSEQ multiplex PCR, and the TCRdb table lists in-frame clones only, not all of them. The sample holds more than 120,000 clones; almost 95% are singletons and the top ten take 9.3%. The sample here was peripheral blood, taken 28 days after the second AZD1222 dose. The receptors come from an adult who received the AZD1222 COVID-19 vaccine.

V usage is TRBV19 and J usage is TRBJ1-1; weak D call: TRBD1 (5 bases). The V and J ends lost 2 bases and 4 bases respectively, with 17 bases between them. Germline V gene sequence: CDR1 LNHDA, CDR2 SQIVND (reference sequence). The CDR3 has 16 amino acids. This chain's CDR3 is CASSIQGWLSGTEAFF. For the CDR3, the DNA is TGTGCCAGTAGTATACAGGGTTGGTTATCGGGCACTGAAGCTTTCTTT.

The gene calls are TRBV2 and TRBJ1-4, with 8 positions matching TRBD1. The germline V gene has CDR1 SNHLY and CDR2 FYNNEI. V trimming: 11 bases; J trimming: 9 bases; junction bases outside the gene matches: 11. The CDR3 is made up of 13 amino acids. The CDR3 DNA is TGTGCCGGACAGGGTGGGGACGGAAAAAAACTGTTTTTT. Encoded protein: CAGQGGDGKKLFF.

This sequence joins TRBV7-8 and TRBJ1-6; D uncertain. Deletions cut 4 bases from V and 6 bases from J, with 10 bases between. Germline V gene sequence: CDR1 SGHVS, CDR2 FQNEAQ. This CDR3 has 14 amino acids. CDR3 residues: CASSSAGSNSPLHF. DNA for the CDR3: TGTGCCAGCAGCTCGGCGGGGAGTAATTCACCCCTCCACTTT.

J is TRBJ1-6 and V is TRBV21-1. TRBV21-1 is a pseudogene segment. The CDR3 loop spans 18 amino acids. The CDR3 DNA reads TGTGCCAGCAGCAAATCTGGAGATCCCCTAAACTATAATTCACCCCTCCACTTT. Its translation is CASSKSGDPLNYNSPLHF.

V usage is TRBV24-1 and J usage is TRBJ2-7, with D possibly matching TRBD1 (6 bases). Germline CDR1 reads KGHDR; CDR2 reads SFDVKD. This CDR3 spans 15 amino acids. The V end was cut by 3 bases, the J end by 6 bases, with 17 bases between. The CDR3 sequence is CATSDSSLRDTEQYV. CDR3 DNA: TGTGCCACCAGTGATAGCTCTCTCCGGGACACCGAGCAGTACGTC.

The V call is TRBV7-9, the J call TRBJ2-1; TRBD2 aligns across 7 bases. Trimming removed 4 bases from V and 4 bases from J; junction bases left unmatched: 13. The CDR3 has 17 amino acids. Germline assignment: CDR1 SEHNR and CDR2 FQNEAQ (reference sequence). The CDR3 spells CASSSWDYSQTYNEQFF. The CDR3 DNA sequence: TGTGCCAGCAGCTCTTGGGACTACTCCCAGACTTACAATGAGCAGTTCTTC.

The chain couples TRBV28 to TRBJ1-4; D call uncertain. The germline gives CDR1 MDHEN, CDR2 SYDVKM. There are 14 residues in the CDR3. V dropped 3 bases and J dropped 8 bases, with 13 bases sitting between them. As DNA, the CDR3 is TGTGCCAGCAGTTTGGGAGGCGAGCAGGAAAAACTGTTTTTT. It yields the protein CASSLGGEQEKLFF.

This chain joins TRBV6-5 and TRBJ1-1; D is possibly TRBD1 (5 bases). Per the germline V gene, CDR1 is MNHEY and CDR2 is SVGAGI. The CDR3 loop spans 15 amino acids. Trimming removed 0 bases from V and 1 base from J, with 9 bases in between. This chain's CDR3 is CASSYSQGPNTEAFF. In nucleotides, the CDR3 is TGTGCCAGCAGTTACTCGCAGGGCCCGAACACTGAAGCTTTCTTT.

This chain joins TRBV12-5 and TRBJ2-1; 7 bases fit TRBD2. The length of the CDR3 is 17 residues. The V gene end was trimmed by 0 bases and the J gene end by 5 bases; junction bases not matched to a gene: 10. CDR1 is LGHNT, CDR2 FRNRAP, per germline. In DNA form, the CDR3 reads TGTGCTAGTGGTTTGGTAGTCAACGCGCGGGGGAACAATGAGCAGTTCTTC. This sequence encodes CASGLVVNARGNNEQFF.